The present T cell receptor (beta chain) was sequenced within a study of T-cell reconstitution after alpha-beta-depleted transplantation in children. Study results and limitations: Hyperexpanded clones declined; after one year, newly produced T cells mostly supplied diversity.

CDR3 length: 16 amino acids. V lost 1 base and J lost 4; bases outside the gene matches: 3. Germline-derived CDR1 and CDR2 are SGHTA and FQGTGA. A TCRbeta library incorporating unique molecular identifiers was prepared. In TCRdb, the PCR reads were re-called with MiXCR into one record per CDR3 protein. This sample yields 700,000 to 950,000 distinct CDR3 sequences, of which 16% are seen a single time; roughly 5% belongs to the top ten. Worth noting for this clonotype: Its antigen remains unidentified.

This TCR was sampled from a male patient between 10 and 17 years old who had a stem cell transplant for acute lymphoblastic leukemia, so the T cells may come from the graft donor. The V and J genes are TRBV7-3 and TRBJ2-2, with 10 bases matching TRBD2. The starting material was PBMCs, mostly from graft donor cells, obtained 360 days after TCRalphabeta/CD19-depleted stem cell transplant. CDR3 residues: CASSLSLAGATGELFF. As DNA, the CDR3 is TGTGCCAGCAGCTTAAGTCTAGCGGGAGCCACCGGGGAGCTGTTTTTT.